The clone carrying this T cell receptor (beta chain) was seen more than once but under ten times. Its antigen is unidentified. Every PCR got spiked synthetic TCR analog templates. The assay was immunoSEQ multiplex PCR, and TCRdb's table has in-frame clones only and misses some. The data hold around 40,000 clones, with 75% to 90% observed a single time. This sample is part of a study of PD-L1 blockade in urothelial cancer. Study background: About 85% of the roughly 29 patients comprised males who had bladder-origin urothelial cancer. Overall study findings and caveats: Durable-benefit cases showed more tumor-associated blood clone expansion at 3 weeks.

V lost 3 bases to trimming and J lost 8 bases, with 10 bases between them. The CDR3 contains 12 residues. The germline V gene encodes CDR1 SNHLY and CDR2 FYNNEI. Described time point: peripheral blood 6 weeks after treatment start. Locally advanced or metastatic urothelial carcinoma affected the patients. The TCR sequence derives from a man aged 55 to 70 with urothelial cancer. The sequenced sample was PBMCs, obtained around atezolizumab (anti-PD-L1) treatment. V usage is TRBV2 and J usage is TRBJ1-1; D call uncertain. CDR3 amino acids: CASSERVAEAFF. CDR3 sequence (DNA): TGTGCCAGCAGTGAGAGGGTTGCCGAAGCTTTCTTT.